Listed below are T cell receptor beta chains from one sample, sequenced in a study of blood T cells in healthy people across ages. TCRdb redid the calling of the 5' RACE reads with MiXCR, one entry per CDR3 protein. Here the sample spans about 680,000 distinct CDR3 sequences, approximately 49% being singletons. What was sequenced was blood. These receptor sequences come from a woman aged 55 to 70 in good health. Both conserved end residues are part of each CDR3. A D gene is named only where the DNA matches it firmly. Clone size is given for some rows only: seen once, a few or many times, or a class if the clone is expanded.

v_gene	j_gene	d_gene	abundance	CDR3aa	CDR3nt
TRBV24-1	TRBJ2-7	.	.	CATSDARVSNEQYF	TGTGCCACCAGTGACGCCAGGGTGTCTAACGAGCAGTACTTC
TRBV2	TRBJ2-7	.	.	CASRASGREQYF	TGTGCCAGCAGAGCCTCGGGTCGTGAGCAGTACTTC
TRBV7-2	TRBJ2-1	TRBD1	.	CASSSKPDRGRVGWGSEQFF	TGTGCCAGCAGCTCCAAACCGGACAGGGGGCGCGTAGGGTGGGGCTCTGAGCAGTTCTTC
TRBV27	TRBJ2-3	.	.	CASSLRWQLTDTQYF	TGTGCCAGCAGCTTGCGGTGGCAGCTCACAGATACGCAGTATTTT
TRBV20-1	TRBJ2-1	TRBD2	few	CSAPPLAGGPINEQFF	TGCAGTGCTCCGCCGTTAGCGGGAGGGCCTATAAATGAGCAGTTCTTC
TRBV20-1	TRBJ2-2	.	.	CSARGGYGELFF	TGCAGTGCCAGGGGCGGCTACGGGGAGCTGTTTTTT
TRBV20-1	TRBJ1-1	.	.	CSALQGNTETFF	TGCAGTGCCCTTCAGGGGAACACTGAAACTTTCTTT
TRBV3-1	TRBJ2-1	TRBD2	few	CASSQGAGGYNEQFF	TGTGCCAGCAGCCAAGGGGCGGGAGGATACAATGAGCAGTTCTTC
TRBV7-3	TRBJ2-3	.	.	CASSLRSQGYTDTQYF	TGTGCCAGCAGCTTAAGAAGCCAGGGATACACAGATACGCAGTATTTT
TRBV27	TRBJ2-1	.	once	CASSLLGSCRLHEQFF	TGTGCCAGCAGTTTATTGGGGAGCTGCAGGCTCCATGAGCAGTTCTTC
TRBV10-3	TRBJ2-1	.	.	CAIRGQEGYEQFF	TGTGCCATCAGAGGACAGGAGGGTTATGAGCAGTTCTTC
TRBV12-3/TRBV12-4	TRBJ2-4	TRBD1	few	CASSLARQGASKNIQYF	TGTGCCAGCAGTTTAGCGCGCCAGGGGGCTTCCAAAAACATTCAGTACTTC
TRBV27	TRBJ2-2	.	.	CASSFYRSTGELFF	TGTGCCAGCAGTTTTTACAGAAGCACCGGGGAGCTGTTTTTT
TRBV20-1	TRBJ2-1	TRBD1	.	CSAYRDSVKNEQFF	TGCAGTGCTTATCGGGACAGCGTTAAGAATGAGCAGTTCTTC
TRBV25-1	TRBJ1-1	.	many	CASSVEGPTEAFF	TGTGCCAGCAGTGTTGAGGGTCCCACTGAAGCTTTCTTT
TRBV20-1	TRBJ2-6	.	.	CSARLSRANVLTF	TGCAGTGCTAGATTAAGTCGGGCCAACGTCCTGACTTTC
TRBV6-1	TRBJ2-5	.	.	CASKTGEGQETQYF	TGTGCCAGCAAAACAGGGGAGGGGCAAGAGACCCAGTACTTC
TRBV25-1	TRBJ1-5	TRBD1	.	CASSTGAGNQPQHF	TGTGCCAGCTCGACAGGGGCGGGGAATCAGCCCCAGCATTTT
TRBV9	TRBJ1-6	.	.	CASGRGQGVSPLHF	TGTGCCAGCGGCAGAGGGCAGGGCGTCTCACCCCTCCACTTT
TRBV7-9	TRBJ2-1	TRBD2	.	CASSSTGTSGSQQFF	TGTGCCAGCAGCTCCACCGGGACTAGCGGGAGTCAGCAGTTCTTC
TRBV2	TRBJ1-5	.	.	CASSVSGGNNQPQHF	TGTGCCAGCAGTGTTTCGGGCGGAAACAATCAGCCCCAGCATTTT
TRBV4-2	TRBJ2-5	.	.	CASSQSPGVAQETQYF	TGTGCCAGCAGCCAAAGTCCAGGGGTGGCACAAGAGACCCAGTACTTC
TRBV7-9	TRBJ1-1	.	.	CASSFYRADTEAFF	TGCGCCAGCAGCTTCTACAGGGCGGACACTGAAGCTTTCTTT
TRBV5-1	TRBJ2-1	.	.	CASTFSGSYNEQFF	TGCGCCAGCACTTTCTCAGGCTCCTACAATGAGCAGTTCTTC
TRBV7-8	TRBJ2-1	TRBD1	once	CASSLGLGQGCYNEQFF	TGTGCCAGCAGCTTAGGACTGGGACAGGGGTGTTACAATGAGCAGTTCTTC